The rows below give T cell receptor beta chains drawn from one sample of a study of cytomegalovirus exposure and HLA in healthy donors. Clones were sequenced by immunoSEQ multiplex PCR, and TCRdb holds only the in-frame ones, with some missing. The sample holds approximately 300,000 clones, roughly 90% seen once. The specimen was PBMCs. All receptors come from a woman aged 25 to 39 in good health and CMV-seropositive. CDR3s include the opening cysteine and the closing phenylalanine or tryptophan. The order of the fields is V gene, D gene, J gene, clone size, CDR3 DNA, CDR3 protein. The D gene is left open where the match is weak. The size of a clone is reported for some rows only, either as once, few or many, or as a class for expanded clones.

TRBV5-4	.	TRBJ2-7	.	TGTGCCAGCAGGAACCCAGGGCAAAGCTCCTACGAGCAGTACTTC	CASRNPGQSSYEQYF
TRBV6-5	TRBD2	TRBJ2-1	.	TGTGCCAGCAGTTACTTTAGCGGGGCCTCCTACAATGAGCAGTTCTTC	CASSYFSGASYNEQFF
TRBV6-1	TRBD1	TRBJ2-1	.	TGTGCCAGCAGTTTCCCCGGGACAGCTTACAATGAGCAGTTCTTC	CASSFPGTAYNEQFF
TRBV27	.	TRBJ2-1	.	TGTGCCAGCATCCCCCCCGGAGTGGGGTATTCCTACAATGAGCAGTTCTTC	CASIPPGVGYSYNEQFF
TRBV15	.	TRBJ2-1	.	TGTGCCACCAGCGGAAGGGGGTTTCGAGATGAGCAGTTCTTC	CATSGRGFRDEQFF
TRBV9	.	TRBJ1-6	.	TGTGCCAGCAGCGCTGAAACCGGTACCTATTCACCCCTCCACTTT	CASSAETGTYSPLHF
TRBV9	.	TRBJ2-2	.	TGTGCCAGCACCAGGGACGGCGGGGAGCTGTTTTTT	CASTRDGGELFF
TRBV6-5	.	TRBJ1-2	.	TGTGCCAGCACTAAGGCACAGGGTGTTGGCTACACCTTC	CASTKAQGVGYTF
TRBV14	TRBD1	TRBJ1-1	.	TGTGCCAGCAGCCAAGTGACAGGGTACGAAGCTTTCTTT	CASSQVTGYEAFF
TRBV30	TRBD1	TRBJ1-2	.	TGTGCCTGGAGTCCGCAGGGGGCGGGTAACTATGGCTACACCTTC	CAWSPQGAGNYGYTF
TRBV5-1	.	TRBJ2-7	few	TGCGCCAGCAGCCCTGGTGTCTACGAGCAGTACTTC	CASSPGVYEQYF
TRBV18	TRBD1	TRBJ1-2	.	TGTGCCAGCTCACCACATGGGACAGGGGACGGCTACACCTTC	CASSPHGTGDGYTF
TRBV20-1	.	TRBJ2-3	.	TGCAGTGCTAGAGTGACTGATACGCAGTATTTT	CSARVTDTQYF
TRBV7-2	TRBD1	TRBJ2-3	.	TGTGCCAGCAGCCTGGGGACAGCCGTTTGGGGCCCAGATACGCAGTATTTT	CASSLGTAVWGPDTQYF
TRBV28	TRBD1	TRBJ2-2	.	TGTGCCAGCAGTCCCGGGACAGGTAACACCGGGGAGCTGTTTTTT	CASSPGTGNTGELFF
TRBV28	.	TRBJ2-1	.	TGTGCCAGCAGTCCCATCTCGGCGGCCTCCTACAATGAGCAGTTCTTC	CASSPISAASYNEQFF
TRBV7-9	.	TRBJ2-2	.	TGTGCCAGCAGCTTACCCGGGGAGCTGTTTTTT	CASSLPGELFF
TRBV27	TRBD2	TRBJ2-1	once	TGTGCCAGCAGTCCCGTGATGGGGACTAGCGGGAGGGTGTGGTGGAATGAGCAGTTCTTC	CASSPVMGTSGRVWWNEQFF
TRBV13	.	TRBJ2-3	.	TGTGCCAGCAGCATTAGCGTAACCCGCGTCACAGATACGCAGTATTTT	CASSISVTRVTDTQYF
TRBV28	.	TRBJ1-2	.	TGTGCCAGCAGAACTATCATTCTTACCGGCTACACCTTC	CASRTIILTGYTF
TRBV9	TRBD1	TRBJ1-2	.	TGTGCCAGCAGCGTAGCTAGGGGACAGGGTTCCTCTAACTATGGCTACACCTTC	CASSVARGQGSSNYGYTF
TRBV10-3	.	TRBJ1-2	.	TGTGCCATCAGTGAGTCTCCAGGGCCAAACTATGGCTACACCTTC	CAISESPGPNYGYTF
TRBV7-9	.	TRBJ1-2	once	TGTGCCAGCAGCGGGAACAGGGACACTAACTATGGCTACACCTTC	CASSGNRDTNYGYTF
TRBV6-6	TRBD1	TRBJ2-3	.	TGTGCCAGCAGCCTCCTGGACAGGGAATCCGCAGATACGCAGTATTTT	CASSLLDRESADTQYF
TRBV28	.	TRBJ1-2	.	TGTGCCAGCAGCAGCAAACTCGGGGGACTTAAGACCTCCCTTCGCTACACCTTC	CASSSKLGGLKTSLRYTF
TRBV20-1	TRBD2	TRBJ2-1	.	TGCAGTGCCGGGCGGGGGGAGCAGTTCTTC	CSAGRGEQFF
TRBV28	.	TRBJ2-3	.	TGTGCCAGCAGTTGGGTCAACAGGGCAGATACGCAGTATTTT	CASSWVNRADTQYF
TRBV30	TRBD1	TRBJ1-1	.	TGTGCCTGGGGAACAGGGGTCGACACTGAAGCTTTCTTT	CAWGTGVDTEAFF
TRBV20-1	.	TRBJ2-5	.	TGCAGTGCTAGATTGACCCAGTACTTC	CSARLTQYF
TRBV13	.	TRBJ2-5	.	TGTGCCAGCAGATCCCGAGCGGAGGTCCAAGAGACCCAGTACTTC	CASRSRAEVQETQYF
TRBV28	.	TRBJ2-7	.	TGTGCCAGCACGGGGGTCGGGGACTACGAGCAGTACTTC	CASTGVGDYEQYF
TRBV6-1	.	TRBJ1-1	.	TGTGCCAGCAGTGAAAGGGACCCCCTTCCGGTGATTGAAGCTTTCTTT	CASSERDPLPVIEAFF
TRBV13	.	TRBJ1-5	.	TGTGCCAGCAGCTCTGGACGCAATAGCAATCAGCCCCAGCATTTT	CASSSGRNSNQPQHF
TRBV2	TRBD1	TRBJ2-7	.	TGTGCCAGCAGCCGGGACAGGGCCTACGAGCAGTACTTC	CASSRDRAYEQYF
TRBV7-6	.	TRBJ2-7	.	TGTGCCAGCAGTCTGAACGCCTACGAGCAGTACTTC	CASSLNAYEQYF